The rows below give T cell receptor beta chains drawn from one sample of a study of T cells in Graves' hyperthyroidism and ophthalmopathy. Via MiXCR, TCRdb re-called the multiplex PCR reads, giving one row per CDR3 protein. The sample lists fewer than 700,000 distinct CDR3 sequences; roughly 17% were seen once. The sequencing sample was made of blood. Receptors were obtained from a woman between 18 and 29 years old with Graves' ophthalmopathy. The CDR3 runs from the conserved cysteine through the conserved F or W. Fields, in order: clone size, J gene, V gene, D gene, CDR3 protein, CDR3 DNA. The D gene is left open where the match is weak. Some rows mark clone size as missing; the rest say once, few, many or name a class of expanded clone.

clone_size: many
j_call: TRBJ2-7
v_call: TRBV3-1
d_call: -
cdr3_aa: CASSQRTPGGEQYF
cdr3_nt: TGTGCCAGCAGCCAACGAACCCCTGGTGGCGAGCAGTACTTC

clone_size: -
j_call: TRBJ2-3
v_call: TRBV19
d_call: -
cdr3_aa: CASSSPVGRTDTQYF
cdr3_nt: TGTGCCAGTAGTTCACCTGTCGGGCGCACAGATACGCAGTATTTT

clone_size: -
j_call: TRBJ2-3
v_call: TRBV7-8
d_call: -
cdr3_aa: CASSSPGERGTDTQYF
cdr3_nt: TGTGCCAGCAGCAGCCCAGGGGAAAGGGGCACAGATACGCAGTATTTT

clone_size: many
j_call: TRBJ2-1
v_call: TRBV28
d_call: -
cdr3_aa: CASSFEAGQWHEQFF
cdr3_nt: TGTGCCAGCAGTTTCGAAGCGGGACAGTGGCATGAGCAGTTCTTC

clone_size: -
j_call: TRBJ2-4
v_call: TRBV25-1
d_call: -
cdr3_aa: CASSITDPDIQYF
cdr3_nt: TGTGCCAGCAGTATAACGGACCCAGACATTCAGTACTTC

clone_size: few
j_call: TRBJ2-3
v_call: TRBV7-9
d_call: -
cdr3_aa: CASSLVGTGGPSGTDTQYF
cdr3_nt: TGTGCCAGCAGCTTAGTCGGGACTGGCGGTCCAAGCGGCACAGATACGCAGTATTTT

clone_size: few
j_call: TRBJ2-1
v_call: TRBV29-1
d_call: TRBD2
cdr3_aa: CSVRTSGGNNEQFF
cdr3_nt: TGCAGCGTAAGGACTAGCGGGGGAAACAATGAGCAGTTCTTC

clone_size: many
j_call: TRBJ2-7
v_call: TRBV2
d_call: TRBD2
cdr3_aa: CASSSTGTSGTGKQYF
cdr3_nt: TGTGCCAGCAGTAGCACCGGGACTAGCGGGACGGGGAAGCAGTACTTC

clone_size: many
j_call: TRBJ2-1
v_call: TRBV11-2
d_call: -
cdr3_aa: CASSSLRDSARNEQFF
cdr3_nt: TGTGCCAGCAGCTCCCTCCGGGACTCCGCTCGGAATGAGCAGTTCTTC

clone_size: -
j_call: TRBJ2-4
v_call: TRBV6-1
d_call: TRBD2
cdr3_aa: CASRDRGGAKNIQYF
cdr3_nt: TGTGCCAGCAGAGACCGGGGAGGGGCCAAAAACATTCAGTACTTC

clone_size: few
j_call: TRBJ2-3
v_call: TRBV28
d_call: TRBD1
cdr3_aa: CASTTGTGVDTQYF
cdr3_nt: TGTGCCAGCACCACCGGGACAGGGGTAGATACGCAGTATTTT

clone_size: few
j_call: TRBJ2-2
v_call: TRBV6-2/TRBV6-3
d_call: -
cdr3_aa: CASTNPVITGELFF
cdr3_nt: TGTGCCAGCACCAACCCAGTCATCACCGGGGAGCTGTTTTTT

clone_size: many
j_call: TRBJ2-7
v_call: TRBV28
d_call: -
cdr3_aa: CASSLFWTVYEQYF
cdr3_nt: TGTGCCAGCAGTTTATTCTGGACTGTCTACGAGCAGTACTTC

clone_size: few
j_call: TRBJ1-5
v_call: TRBV28
d_call: TRBD1
cdr3_aa: CASSPPGQVRQPQHF
cdr3_nt: TGTGCCAGCAGCCCCCCAGGACAGGTCCGGCAGCCCCAGCATTTT

clone_size: many
j_call: TRBJ1-2
v_call: TRBV7-8
d_call: TRBD1
cdr3_aa: CASSLGDRNYGYTF
cdr3_nt: TGTGCCAGCAGCTTAGGGGACAGGAATTATGGCTACACCTTC

clone_size: -
j_call: TRBJ2-1
v_call: TRBV2
d_call: TRBD1
cdr3_aa: CASSVTGGKSYNEQFF
cdr3_nt: TGTGCCAGCAGTGTGACAGGGGGCAAGTCCTACAATGAGCAGTTCTTC

clone_size: few
j_call: TRBJ2-5
v_call: TRBV27
d_call: -
cdr3_aa: CASSLFGAGPQETQYF
cdr3_nt: TGTGCCAGCAGTTTATTTGGGGCGGGACCGCAAGAGACCCAGTACTTC

clone_size: many
j_call: TRBJ1-3
v_call: TRBV3-1
d_call: -
cdr3_aa: CASSQEPSGAGNTIYF
cdr3_nt: TGTGCCAGCAGCCAAGAACCGTCAGGTGCTGGAAACACCATATATTTT

clone_size: many
j_call: TRBJ2-1
v_call: TRBV28
d_call: TRBD1
cdr3_aa: CASSLYDREDEQFF
cdr3_nt: TGTGCCAGCAGTTTATACGACAGGGAAGATGAGCAGTTCTTC

clone_size: -
j_call: TRBJ2-2
v_call: TRBV12-5
d_call: -
cdr3_aa: CASGLIISGTDTGELFF
cdr3_nt: TGTGCTAGTGGTTTGATCATATCCGGGACGGACACCGGGGAGCTGTTTTTT

clone_size: many
j_call: TRBJ2-7
v_call: TRBV5-5
d_call: -
cdr3_aa: CASSLGPDSYEQYF
cdr3_nt: TGTGCCAGCAGCTTGGGACCGGACTCCTACGAGCAGTACTTC

clone_size: many
j_call: TRBJ1-4
v_call: TRBV30
d_call: -
cdr3_aa: CAWSRTVNEKLFF
cdr3_nt: TGTGCCTGGAGTCGAACAGTGAATGAAAAACTGTTTTTT

clone_size: many
j_call: TRBJ1-2
v_call: TRBV6-2/TRBV6-3
d_call: -
cdr3_aa: CASSYSGVYGYTF
cdr3_nt: TGTGCCAGCAGTTACTCGGGTGTTTATGGCTACACCTTC

clone_size: many
j_call: TRBJ2-3
v_call: TRBV20-1
d_call: TRBD2
cdr3_aa: CSAMGGGATDTQYF
cdr3_nt: TGCAGTGCTATGGGCGGGGGGGCCACAGATACGCAGTATTTT

clone_size: -
j_call: TRBJ2-1
v_call: TRBV5-8
d_call: TRBD1
cdr3_aa: CASSLGFGTGDNEQFF
cdr3_nt: TGTGCCAGCAGCTTGGGATTTGGGACAGGGGACAATGAGCAGTTCTTC

clone_size: many
j_call: TRBJ2-2
v_call: TRBV28
d_call: -
cdr3_aa: CASRKTGSGGELFF
cdr3_nt: TGTGCCAGCCGAAAAACCGGCTCAGGGGGGGAGCTGTTTTTT

clone_size: -
j_call: TRBJ2-7
v_call: TRBV5-1
d_call: -
cdr3_aa: CASSLMDSLTYEQYF
cdr3_nt: TGCGCCAGCAGCTTGATGGACTCTCTAACCTACGAGCAGTACTTC

clone_size: few
j_call: TRBJ2-7
v_call: TRBV25-1
d_call: -
cdr3_aa: CASSYQGNYEQYF
cdr3_nt: TGTGCCAGCAGTTATCAGGGGAACTACGAGCAGTACTTC

clone_size: -
j_call: TRBJ1-4
v_call: TRBV6-5
d_call: -
cdr3_aa: CASSSLQGALGKLFF
cdr3_nt: TGTGCCAGCAGTTCCCTACAGGGAGCCCTAGGAAAACTGTTTTTT

clone_size: many
j_call: TRBJ1-4
v_call: TRBV6-1
d_call: TRBD1
cdr3_aa: CASSEQTGGSEKLFF
cdr3_nt: TGTGCCAGCAGTGAGCAGACAGGGGGGAGTGAAAAACTGTTTTTT

clone_size: many
j_call: TRBJ1-5
v_call: TRBV6-1
d_call: TRBD1
cdr3_aa: CASRPDRGWDSNQPQHF
cdr3_nt: TGTGCCAGCAGACCGGACAGGGGGTGGGATAGCAATCAGCCCCAGCATTTT

clone_size: -
j_call: TRBJ2-5
v_call: TRBV20-1
d_call: -
cdr3_aa: CSAETREPGETQYF
cdr3_nt: TGCAGTGCTGAAACCAGGGAGCCGGGAGAGACCCAGTACTTC

clone_size: many
j_call: TRBJ2-5
v_call: TRBV11-2
d_call: TRBD1
cdr3_aa: CASSSGQVLGETQYF
cdr3_nt: TGTGCCAGCAGCTCGGGACAGGTGCTGGGGGAGACCCAGTACTTC

clone_size: many
j_call: TRBJ1-5
v_call: TRBV28
d_call: -
cdr3_aa: CASSGGGGGNQPQHF
cdr3_nt: TGTGCCAGCAGCGGAGGGGGGGGAGGCAATCAGCCCCAGCATTTT

clone_size: -
j_call: TRBJ1-4
v_call: TRBV6-1
d_call: -
cdr3_aa: CASSSRGGANEKLFF
cdr3_nt: TGTGCCAGCAGTTCCCGCGGGGGAGCTAATGAAAAACTGTTTTTT

clone_size: many
j_call: TRBJ1-1
v_call: TRBV11-2
d_call: -
cdr3_aa: CASSLRVVDTEAFF
cdr3_nt: TGTGCCAGCAGCCTCAGGGTCGTGGACACTGAAGCTTTCTTT

clone_size: few
j_call: TRBJ2-4
v_call: TRBV3-1
d_call: -
cdr3_aa: CASTKENIQYF
cdr3_nt: TGTGCCAGCACTAAGGAAAACATTCAGTACTTC

clone_size: many
j_call: TRBJ2-6
v_call: TRBV11-2
d_call: -
cdr3_aa: CASSYQSSGANVLTF
cdr3_nt: TGTGCCAGCAGCTATCAAAGCTCTGGGGCCAACGTCCTGACTTTC

clone_size: few
j_call: TRBJ2-7
v_call: TRBV7-2
d_call: TRBD2
cdr3_aa: CASSPAGLAGGPRQHEQYF
cdr3_nt: TGTGCCAGCAGCCCCGCCGGACTAGCGGGAGGGCCCAGGCAACACGAGCAGTACTTC

clone_size: many
j_call: TRBJ1-1
v_call: TRBV6-2/TRBV6-3
d_call: -
cdr3_aa: CASSYSGFKGLTEAFF
cdr3_nt: TGTGCCAGCAGTTACTCCGGTTTTAAGGGGCTCACTGAAGCTTTCTTT